The sequence of this T cell receptor (beta chain) was determined in a study of post-analysis software for immune sequencing data. On the study more broadly: Patients with relapsing-remitting, secondary progressive and progressive-relapsing multiple sclerosis courses were all represented. General study points: With TRBV5-6, TRBV5-1 and TRBV20-1 included, about five TRBV segments were more frequent in patients than in controls.

The J segment lost 0 bases and the V segment lost 1 base, leaving 3 bases of the junction unmatched. The CDR3 length is 16 residues. Germline V lookup: CDR1 SGHVS, CDR2 FQNEAQ. This clonotype was found a few times. Its specificity is not known. Unique molecular identifiers had been added to the TCR beta cDNA libraries. The yield from roughly 1 to 10 million T cells was roughly 500,000 cDNA molecules in total. Each CDR3 protein is one row after TCRdb ran MiXCR on the PCR reads. Of 800,000 to 950,000 distinct CDR3 sequences listed, around 50% were seen once; the top ten hold 4% to 5.5%. J is TRBJ2-3 and V is TRBV7-8; TRBD2 matches at 8 bases. Material: blood. The source is a girl aged 10 to 17 with multiple sclerosis. CDR3 nucleotide sequence: TGTGCCAGCAGCTTAGATGGCGGGAGGAGCACAGATACGCAGTATTTT. It translates to CASSLDGGRSTDTQYF.